What follows describes a single TCR beta chain. The treatment is: oral pan-JAK inhibitor, 5-10 mg twice daily. Researchers took lesional scalp punch biopsies and peripheral blood from people who were alopecia areata patients. Using a FACSAria, the CD4+ and CD8+ T cells were sorted from the PBMCs. Germline V lookup: CDR1 SQVTM, CDR2 ANQGSEA. The CDR3 runs 12 residues. Trimming shortened V by 5 bases and J by 2 bases, and 10 bases separated the two germline ends. Following RNA extraction, reverse transcription yielded cDNA that acted as the sequencing template. Repertoires were generated with immunoSEQ multiplex PCR, while TCRdb's copy carries only in-frame clones and drops some. The sample lists fewer than 250,000 clones; 60% to 70% were seen once. This entry belongs to a study of CD8+ T cells in alopecia areata. Study background: Those patients who were treated received oral tofacitinib, which was given at 5 to 10 mg twice daily for moderate-to-severe alopecia areata. Disease severity was quantified as SALT score of affected scalp area.

The TCR sequence derives from a human donor with alopecia areata. This rearrangement joins TRBV29-1 to TRBJ2-7; D gene uncertain. This sample comprised CD4+ T cells sorted from blood, obtained at week 4, from a patient treated with tofacitinib. The CDR3: CSVQTLTYEQYF. CDR3 coding DNA: TGCAGCGTTCAAACCCTTACCTACGAGCAGTACTTC.